Shown below are 10 T cell receptor beta chains from a single sample sequenced in a study of blood T cell repertoires in COVID-19. Data came from immunoSEQ multiplex PCR; TCRdb stores just in-frame clones and leaves some out. The table lists about 59,000 clones, around nine tenths of them singletons. The sample comprised peripheral blood. Every receptor here comes from a man older than 75 with acute or convalescent COVID-19.

The chain recombines TRBV6-5 with TRBJ2-7; D is possibly TRBD1 (6 bases). The ends were cut back, 6 bases at V and 4 bases at J, with 16 bases in the middle. CDR3 length: 14 residues. Germline assignment: CDR1 MNHEY and CDR2 SVGAGI. The CDR3 region is CASSRTVLLYEQYF. CDR3 in DNA: TGTGCCAGCAGCCGGACAGTCCTACTTTACGAGCAGTACTTC.

V usage is TRBV4-1 and J usage is TRBJ1-4, with 10 nucleotides matching TRBD1. Trimming took 0 bases from V and 7 from J; bases not matched to a gene: 5. The germline CDR1 and CDR2 sequences are MGHRA and YSYEKL. There are 16 residues in the CDR3. The CDR3: CASSQEGTGEGEKLFF. DNA for the CDR3: TGCGCCAGCAGCCAAGAGGGGACAGGGGAGGGTGAAAAACTGTTTTTT.

This clone was observed a single time. The CDR3 DNA is TGTGCCAGCAGCTTTGGGGAGGGGGAGACCCAGTACTTC. Protein sequence: CASSFGEGETQYF. The chain is built from TRBV5-6 and TRBJ2-5; TRBD2 matches 7 bases. Germline CDR1 SGHDT, CDR2 YYEEEE. The ends lost 2 bases at V and 5 bases at J; junction bases unmatched: 3. This CDR3 comprises 13 residues.

The chain joins TRBV3-1 (or the pseudogene TRBV3-2) to TRBJ2-7; 10 bases are shared with TRBD1. Germline trimming cut 3 bases from V and 3 bases from J; bases unmatched to any gene: 2. CDR3 length: 14 residues. CDR1 and CDR2 (germline): LGHDT, YNNKEL (reference sequence). The DNA for the CDR3 is TGTGCCAGCAGCCAGGGGACAGGGGTCTACGAGCAGTACTTC. As protein: CASSQGTGVYEQYF.

In its sample, this clone was seen once. V is TRBV7-2 and J is TRBJ1-1, with TRBD1 identical over 9 bases. Germline assignment: CDR1 SGHTA and CDR2 FQGNSA. The V gene end was trimmed by 3 bases and the J gene end by 0 bases; junction bases not matched to a gene: 8. The CDR3 sequence is 17 residues long. Written as DNA, the CDR3 is TGTGCCAGCAGCTTGGGACAGGGCTTCGCAATGAACACTGAAGCTTTCTTT. It translates to CASSLGQGFAMNTEAFF.

The V and J genes are TRBV24-1 and TRBJ2-3; the match to TRBD2 covers 9 bases. The CDR3 totals 16 residues. The V gene's germline CDR1 is KGHDR and CDR2 SFDVKD. The V and J ends lost 4 bases and 0 bases, in that order; junction bases with no gene match: 4. The DNA of the CDR3 is TGTGCCACCAGTGAATTTAGCGGGGGAAGCACAGATACGCAGTATTTT. It encodes CATSEFSGGSTDTQYF.

This clone has a handful of counts. The chain recombines TRBV30 with TRBJ1-1; D unclear. V was cut by 3 bases and J by 0 bases, with 20 bases left in between. Germline CDR1 reads GTSNPN; CDR2 reads SVGIG (reference sequence). The CDR3 sequence is 17 residues long. Here the CDR3 DNA reads TGTGCCTGGAGGTCGAGCGTGCCATCGAGACTGAACACTGAAGCTTTCTTT. It yields the protein CAWRSSVPSRLNTEAFF.

The sample holds many counts of this clone. This chain joins TRBV30 and TRBJ1-1, with TRBD1 matching 10 bases. Trimming removed 4 bases from V and 1 base from J; junction bases left unmatched: 3. This CDR3 has 14 residues. Germline V gene data show CDR1 as GTSNPN and CDR2 as SVGIG (reference sequence). The CDR3 coding sequence is TGTGCCTGGACCAGACAGGGGGCGAACACTGAAGCTTTCTTT. Its translation: CAWTRQGANTEAFF.

This rearrangement joins TRBV6-4 to TRBJ1-1; unclear D gene. CDR3 length: 13 residues. CDR1 is MRHNA, CDR2 SNTAGT, per germline. V lost 3 bases to trimming and J lost 1 base, with 6 bases between them. CDR3 sequence: CASSEQENTEAFF. CDR3 DNA: TGTGCCAGCAGTGAGCAGGAGAACACTGAAGCTTTCTTT.

The V and J genes are TRBV19 and TRBJ1-2; D is unresolved. Trimming took 4 bases from V and 3 from J, leaving 12 bases between them. There are 14 residues in the CDR3. The germline V gene encodes CDR1 LNHDA and CDR2 SQIVND (reference sequence). The chain's CDR3 is CASSSGRTHYGYTF. For the CDR3, the DNA is TGTGCCAGTAGTAGCGGACGGACTCACTATGGCTACACCTTC.